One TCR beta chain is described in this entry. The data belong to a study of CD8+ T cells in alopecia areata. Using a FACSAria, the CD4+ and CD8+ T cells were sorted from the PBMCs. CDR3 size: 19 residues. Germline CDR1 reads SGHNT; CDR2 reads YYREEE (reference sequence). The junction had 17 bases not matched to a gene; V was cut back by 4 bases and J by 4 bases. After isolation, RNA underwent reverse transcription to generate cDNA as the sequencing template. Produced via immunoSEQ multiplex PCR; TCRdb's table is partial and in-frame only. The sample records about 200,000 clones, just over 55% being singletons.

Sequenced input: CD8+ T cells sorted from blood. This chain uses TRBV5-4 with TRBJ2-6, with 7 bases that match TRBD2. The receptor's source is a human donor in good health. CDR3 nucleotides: TGTGCCAGCAGCCCTGGGAGGGGCAGTGTGCGGCAAGGGGCCAACGTCCTGACTTTC. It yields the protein CASSPGRGSVRQGANVLTF. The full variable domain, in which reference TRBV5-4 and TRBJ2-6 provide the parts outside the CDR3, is ETGVTQSPTHLIKTRGQQVTLRCSSQSGHNTVSWYQQALGQGPQFIFQYYREEENGRGNFPPRFSGLQFPNYSSELNVNALELDDSALYLCASSPGRGSVRQGANVLTFGAGSRLTVL.